Presented here are 20 T cell receptor beta chains from one specimen sequenced in a study of T cells after yellow fever vaccination. A single record per CDR3 protein comes from TCRdb applying MiXCR to the 5' RACE reads. The sample holds roughly 45,000 distinct CDR3 sequences, about 6.3% seen once. The sample in question was PBMCs, either bulk or a sorted T-cell subset (CD4+, CD8+, memory, or dextramer-sorted; not recorded which), obtained 45 days after the yellow fever booster vaccination. The receptors here all came from a young man who received the YFV17D yellow fever vaccine.

This clonotype has ten or more counts. This sequence joins TRBV7-2 and TRBJ2-3; 12 nucleotides align to TRBD2. Germline CDR1 is SGHTA and CDR2 is FQGNSA. The J segment lost 8 bases and the V segment lost 5 bases, leaving 5 bases of the junction unmatched. CDR3 length equals 14 residues. For the CDR3, the DNA is TGTGCCAGCAGCCTCCTAGCGGGAGGGTCTACGCAGTATTTT. This gives the protein CASSLLAGGSTQYF. The variable domain in full, completed from reference TRBV7-2 and TRBJ2-3, reads GAGVSQSPSNKVTEKGKDVELRCDPISGHTALYWYRQSLGQGLEFLIYFQGNSAPDKSGLPSDRFSAERTGGSVSTLTIQRTQQEDSAVYLCASSLLAGGSTQYFGPGTRLTVL.

The table lists this clonotype with many counts. This chain links TRBV30 with TRBJ2-7; D gene unclear. CDR3 length equals 16 residues. The germline V gene encodes CDR1 GTSNPN and CDR2 SVGIG (reference sequence). Trimming took off 1 base at V and 2 bases at J, with 18 bases between the two ends. CDR3 in amino acids: CAWSGELGSATYEQYF. The DNA for the CDR3 is TGTGCCTGGAGTGGAGAGTTGGGGTCGGCTACCTACGAGCAGTACTTC.

This clonotype was seen many times. J is TRBJ2-7 and V is TRBV10-1; D may be TRBD2 (6 bases). Trimming removed 5 bases from V and 7 bases from J, with 15 bases in between. In germline, CDR1 is WNHNN, CDR2 SYGVQD (reference sequence). The CDR3 has 13 residues. For the CDR3, the DNA is TGCGCCAGCAGTACGGGGGTTCTAGGTGAGCAGTACTTC. Its translation is CASSTGVLGEQYF.

The J gene is TRBJ2-7, the V gene TRBV7-6; maybe TRBD2 (5 bases). Germline assignment: CDR1 SGHVS and CDR2 FNYEAQ. The CDR3 is 16 amino acids. V dropped 4 bases and J dropped 0 bases, with 16 bases sitting between them. The CDR3 is CASSSQGGASSYEQYF. The CDR3 nucleotides read TGTGCCAGCAGCTCCCAAGGAGGAGCGAGCTCCTACGAGCAGTACTTC.

This clonotype was seen just once. A much bigger clone sits one base away, suggesting this may be a read error. This chain links TRBV29-1 with TRBJ1-2; D may be TRBD1 (5 bases). The CDR3 is made up of 10 amino acids. V gave up 6 bases and J gave up 8 bases, with 10 bases separating them. CDR1 and CDR2 from the germline V gene are SQVTM and ANQGSEA. The DNA of the CDR3 is TGCAGCGTCGACAGTGGAGGCTACACCTTC. Translation: CSVDSGGYTF.

The sample holds many counts of this clonotype. The chain has TRBV29-1 and TRBJ2-2; D is possibly TRBD1 (5 bases). V lost 3 bases and J lost 6, with 8 bases in between. Germline CDR1 and CDR2: SQVTM and ANQGSEA. The CDR3 is 12 amino acids. The CDR3 sequence: CSVDQGAGELFF. The CDR3, as DNA: TGCAGCGTTGACCAGGGTGCCGGGGAGCTGTTTTTT.

This clonotype has a count of ten or more. V and J are TRBV24-1 and TRBJ2-5, with D maybe TRBD1 (5 bases). Germline V lookup: CDR1 KGHDR, CDR2 SFDVKD. V lost 5 bases and J lost 5, with 17 bases in between. The CDR3 sequence is 15 residues long. As DNA, the CDR3 is TGTGCCACCAGTGGTGGCAGGGCCGGTTCGGAGACCCAGTACTTC. Encoded protein: CATSGGRAGSETQYF.

This clonotype was seen more than once but under ten times. V and J are TRBV7-9 and TRBJ2-7; 13 bases fit TRBD2. The CDR3 spans 14 residues. Germline loops: CDR1 SEHNR, CDR2 FQNEAQ (reference sequence). V shed 5 bases and J 4 bases; nucleotides not matched to a gene: 2. CDR3 in amino acids: CASSPGLAGYEQYF. The CDR3 DNA reads TGTGCCAGCAGCCCGGGACTAGCGGGGTACGAGCAGTACTTC.

This clonotype appeared many times. Here the CDR3 reads CASSLNQGNIQYF. CDR3 nucleotides: TGTGCCAGCAGCTTAAATCAAGGAAACATTCAGTACTTC. The chain joins TRBV7-9 to TRBJ2-4; D is ambiguous. Trimming removed 2 bases at V and 6 bases at J, with 8 bases between. This CDR3 has 13 amino acids. Germline V CDR1 and CDR2: SEHNR, FQNEAQ (reference sequence).

This clonotype was counted many times. The chain is built from TRBV7-2 and TRBJ2-7; D gene unclear. Germline V gene sequence: CDR1 SGHTA, CDR2 FQGNSA. The CDR3 loop spans 14 amino acids. V lost 4 bases to trimming and J lost 6 bases, with 16 bases between them. The DNA for the CDR3 is TGTGCCAGCAGCTGGTCCGGCCTCCTAGGCGAGCAGTACTTC. It yields the protein CASSWSGLLGEQYF.

This clonotype was observed a few times. The chain links TRBV6-5 to TRBJ1-2; 9 nucleotides match TRBD1. V shed 0 bases and J 3 bases; nucleotides not matched to a gene: 11. CDR3 length: 18 amino acids. Germline CDR1 MNHEY, CDR2 SVGAGI. CDR3 sequence (DNA): TGTGCCAGCAGTTACTCGTTAGCAACAGGGGGCGCCCACTATGGCTACACCTTC. Amino acid sequence: CASSYSLATGGAHYGYTF.

This rearrangement joins TRBV19 to TRBJ2-3; D call uncertain. The CDR3 consists of 17 residues. Germline CDR1 LNHDA, CDR2 SQIVND (reference sequence). V was pared by 0 bases and J by 2 bases, with 15 bases between. CDR3 amino acids: CASSIDFVTTLTDTQYF. CDR3 sequence (DNA): TGTGCCAGTAGTATAGACTTCGTGACCACCCTCACAGATACGCAGTATTTT.

This rearrangement joins TRBV3-1 to TRBJ2-3; 10 nucleotides line up with TRBD2. The V and J ends lost 4 bases and 2 bases, in that order; junction bases with no gene match: 12. The CDR3 extends over 18 amino acids. Looked up from germline, CDR1 is LGHDT and CDR2 is YNNKEL (reference sequence). CDR3 sequence (DNA): TGTGCCAGCAGCCCTCACTATTTAGCGGGAGGAATCACAGATACGCAGTATTTT. The encoded protein is CASSPHYLAGGITDTQYF.

This clonotype showed up many times. The CDR3 coding sequence is TGTGCCAGCAGCCCCTGGACTAGCGGGAGGGCCCAAAATGAGCAGTTCTTC. Its translation is CASSPWTSGRAQNEQFF. This chain connects TRBV7-2 to TRBJ2-1; 15 bases map to TRBD2. The CDR3 covers 17 residues. The germline CDR1 and CDR2 sequences are SGHTA and FQGNSA. The J segment lost 7 bases and the V segment lost 5 bases, leaving 9 bases of the junction unmatched.

This clonotype was seen many times. The chain combines TRBV7-8 with TRBJ2-1, with 7 bases fitting TRBD2. In germline, CDR1 is SGHVS, CDR2 FQNEAQ. The CDR3 contains 16 residues. The V and J ends lost 1 base and 5 bases, in that order; junction bases with no gene match: 8. CDR3 bases: TGTGCCAGCAGCTTAGTTCGGCGGGAGCTAAACAATGAGCAGTTCTTC. Translation: CASSLVRRELNNEQFF.

This clonotype was observed at least ten times. V usage is TRBV10-2 and J usage is TRBJ2-5, with TRBD2 matching over 11 bases. Germline CDR1 WSHSY, CDR2 SAAADI. This CDR3 has 13 amino acids. V trimming: 7 bases; J trimming: 4 bases; junction bases outside the gene matches: 2. CDR3: CASNLAGGETQYF. The CDR3 DNA reads TGCGCCAGCAATCTAGCGGGAGGAGAGACCCAGTACTTC.

This clonotype has at least ten counts. An end of the junction differs from the germline gene, which may be a read error. V and J are TRBV7-7 and TRBJ2-1, with a possible D match to TRBD1 (6 bases). The germline gives CDR1 SSHAT, CDR2 FNYEAQ (reference sequence). The CDR3 covers 15 residues. Here the CDR3 reads CASSFGRGRNDEQFF. CDR3 DNA: TGTGCTAGCAGCTTCGGCAGGGGTAGAAACGATGAGCAGTTCTTC. Drawing the rest from reference TRBV7-7 and TRBJ2-1, the complete variable domain is GAGVSQSPRYKVTKRGQDVTLRCDPISSHATLYWYQQALGQGPEFLTYFNYEAQPDKSGLPSDRFSAERPEGSISTLTIQRTEQRDSAMYRCASSFGRGRNDEQFFGPGTRLTVL.

This clonotype was picked up many times. The rearrangement uses TRBV6-4 and TRBJ2-2; perhaps TRBD1 as D (6 bases). V lost 4 bases, J lost 7 bases, and 13 bases lay in between. Germline loops: CDR1 MRHNA, CDR2 SNTAGT. The CDR3 covers 14 residues. CDR3 coding DNA: TGTGCCAGCAGTGTCCAAACAGGGCTCGGGGAGCTGTTTTTT. Its protein is CASSVQTGLGELFF.

V is TRBV3-1 and J is TRBJ1-3, with D possibly TRBD1 on 6 matching bases. There are 15 residues in the CDR3. Trimming cost V 0 bases and J 4 bases, with 10 bases left between them. Germline V lookup: CDR1 LGHDT, CDR2 YNNKEL (reference sequence). CDR3 sequence reads: CASSQETGLGNTIYF. The CDR3 nucleotides read TGTGCCAGCAGCCAAGAAACAGGGTTGGGAAACACCATATATTTT.

This clonotype was observed many times. The V and J genes are TRBV29-1 and TRBJ2-7; 7 positions match TRBD1. The CDR3 is 14 residues long. V gave up 4 bases and J gave up 0 bases; unmatched junction bases: 6. CDR1 is SQVTM, CDR2 ANQGSEA, per germline. CDR3 sequence reads: CSVAGQASSYEQYF. The CDR3 DNA follows: TGCAGCGTTGCTGGACAGGCGAGCTCCTACGAGCAGTACTTC.